This TCR beta chain was sequenced during a study of shared clonotypes between healthy human individuals. Some clones are missing from TCRdb's copy, which holds only in-frame ones; the method was immunoSEQ multiplex PCR. This table holds over 850,000 clones, 78% found once. CDR1 SGHVS and CDR2 FQNEAQ come from the germline V gene. This CDR3 spans 19 amino acids. Trimming cost V 2 bases and J 1 base; bases outside gene matches: 15. Donors had no recently reported acute infections or vaccinations and were HIV-negative. Sequenced sample: memory CD4+ T cells from PBMCs. Noted subset: CD45RA-negative fraction. The chain links TRBV7-8 to TRBJ2-7, with TRBD2 identical over 9 bases. The sequence came from a man aged 18 to 30 in good health. Some clones in this sample may be carry-over from other donors' samples. As DNA, the CDR3 is TGTGCCAGCAGCTTATTTCGTGATAGCGGGAGCGGAGGGTCCTACGAGCAGTACTTC. This codes for CASSLFRDSGSGGSYEQYF.